The 30 T cell receptor beta chains reported below all come from one sample, sequenced in a study of control samples from healthy donors and cancer patients. Clones were sequenced by immunoSEQ multiplex PCR, and TCRdb holds only the in-frame ones, with some missing. The table records roughly 88,000 clones, 93% of them present only once. Sequences were obtained from blood. The source is a man younger than 35 in good health.

Remarks on this clone: Being one base from a much bigger clone, this may be a read error. The chain couples TRBV6-5 to TRBJ2-1; TRBD1 matches 8 bases. CDR3 size: 15 residues. V lost 7 bases to trimming and J lost 2 bases; unmatched junction nucleotides: 7. The V gene's germline CDR1 is MNHEY and CDR2 SVGAGI. DNA for the CDR3: TGTGCCAGCAAAGCCCAGGACAGGGCCTACAATGAGCAGTTCTTC. The encoded protein is CASKAQDRAYNEQFF.

V gene TRBV15 combines with J gene TRBJ1-5; D gene uncertain. This CDR3 region has 15 residues. The germline gives CDR1 LNHNV, CDR2 YYDKDF (reference sequence). The V end lost 0 bases, the J end lost 4 bases, and 10 bases lay between the germline ends. The CDR3: CATSRDFGQNQPQHF. In DNA form, the CDR3 reads TGTGCCACCAGCAGAGATTTCGGGCAGAATCAGCCCCAGCATTTT.

This rearrangement joins TRBV4-2 to TRBJ1-3; the D gene is possibly TRBD1 (5 bases). V lost 4 bases and J lost 8, with 15 bases in between. Germline CDR1 reads LGHNA; CDR2 reads YNFKEQ. The CDR3 is 14 amino acids. The CDR3 sequence: CASSLTADVDTIYF. The CDR3, as DNA: TGTGCCAGCAGCCTGACAGCCGACGTAGACACCATATATTTT.

This chain uses TRBV6-1 with TRBJ1-2, with D possibly TRBD1 on 6 matching bases. The CDR3 extends over 17 amino acids. Trimming left V 0 bases short and J 1 base short, with 15 bases between. CDR1 and CDR2 (germline): MNHNS, SASEGT. The CDR3 sequence: CASSEAYGGLINYGYTF. For the CDR3, the DNA is TGTGCCAGCAGTGAAGCTTATGGGGGGCTGATTAACTATGGCTACACCTTC.

CDR3 protein: CASWGRGLDGYTF. As DNA, the CDR3 is TGTGCCAGCTGGGGCAGGGGGCTTGATGGCTACACCTTC. The V call is TRBV12-3 or TRBV12-4, the J call TRBJ1-2; 8 bases match TRBD1. The CDR3 extends over 13 amino acids. With 8 bases clipped from V and 6 bases from J, the junction kept 8 bases outside the gene matches.

The chain uses TRBV5-1 and TRBJ2-7; TRBD2 is a possible D gene (7 bases). The CDR3 contains 14 residues. The V end lost 4 bases, the J end lost 7 bases, and 18 bases lay between the germline ends. Per the germline V gene, CDR1 is SGHRS and CDR2 is YFSETQ. In DNA form, the CDR3 reads TGCGCCAGCAGCGACACCGGGGGGCCGGGGGAGCAGTACTTC. Translation gives CASSDTGGPGEQYF.

The V gene is TRBV7-9, the J gene TRBJ2-3; unclear D gene. The CDR3 extends over 12 amino acids. Germline V lookup: CDR1 SEHNR, CDR2 FQNEAQ (reference sequence). Trimming removed 5 bases from V and 10 bases from J, with 13 bases in between. The CDR3 reads CASSLQKIAQYF. The DNA for the CDR3 is TGTGCCAGCAGCCTACAAAAGATAGCGCAGTATTTT.

The rearrangement joins TRBV30 to TRBJ2-5; D possibly corresponds to TRBD1 (6 bases). The CDR3 contains 15 residues. The germline gives CDR1 GTSNPN, CDR2 SVGIG (reference sequence). Trimming removed 2 bases from V and 4 bases from J, with 17 bases in between. CDR3 loop: CAWSYIQEGGETQYF. The CDR3 nucleotides read TGTGCCTGGAGTTATATTCAGGAAGGGGGAGAGACCCAGTACTTC.

As for this clone: Other DNA sequences within the sample encode an identical CDR3. J is TRBJ1-2 and V is TRBV7-9, with unresolved D. Germline V gene data show CDR1 as SEHNR and CDR2 as FQNEAQ (reference sequence). V was trimmed by 2 bases and J by 2 bases, leaving 0 bases between them. The CDR3 has 11 residues. The CDR3: CASSLNYGYTF. CDR3 coding DNA: TGTGCCAGCAGCTTAAACTATGGCTACACCTTC.

The chain has TRBV7-9 and TRBJ1-1; 7 bases are a match to TRBD1. The trim removed 3 bases at V and 4 bases at J, leaving 5 bases unmatched. The length of the CDR3 is 14 residues. The germline V gene encodes CDR1 SEHNR and CDR2 FQNEAQ (reference sequence). CDR3 coding DNA: TGTGCCAGCAGCTTGACAGGGTGGGTCACTGAAGCTTTCTTT. It translates to CASSLTGWVTEAFF.

CDR3 nucleotide sequence: TGTGCCAGCAGCCGGACAGGGCGTCAGGACGAGCAGTACTTC. Amino acid sequence: CASSRTGRQDEQYF. The rearrangement uses TRBV5-6 and TRBJ2-7; TRBD1 aligns across 8 bases. Germline trimming cut 4 bases from V and 5 bases from J; bases unmatched to any gene: 8. Germline V gives CDR1 SGHDT, CDR2 YYEEEE. The CDR3 runs 14 residues.

This clone was recorded once. The CDR3: CASSARSLSTDTQYF. The CDR3 DNA follows: TGTGCCAGCAGTGCTAGATCTCTGTCAACAGATACGCAGTATTTT. The chain joins TRBV6-4 to TRBJ2-3; no definite D call. Germline assignment: CDR1 MRHNA and CDR2 SNTAGT. This CDR3 has 15 amino acids. V was trimmed by 4 bases and J by 3 bases, leaving 14 bases between them.

The V gene is TRBV6-6, the J gene TRBJ2-1, with 7 bases matching TRBD2. There are 14 residues in the CDR3. V was pared by 2 bases and J by 10 bases, with 8 bases of the junction left unmatched. CDR1 is MNHNY, CDR2 SVGAGI, per germline (reference sequence). The CDR3 loop reads CASSYPIAGGEQFF. CDR3 bases: TGTGCCAGCAGTTACCCGATAGCGGGCGGGGAGCAGTTCTTC.

The V and J genes are TRBV27 and TRBJ1-1, with D unresolved. This CDR3 is 13 amino acids long. V was pared by 5 bases and J by 1 base, with 8 bases between. Germline CDR1 and CDR2: MNHEY and SMNVEV (reference sequence). This chain's CDR3 is CASSAGWNTEAFF. Here the CDR3 DNA reads TGTGCCAGCAGTGCCGGTTGGAACACTGAAGCTTTCTTT.

V gene TRBV28 combines with J gene TRBJ1-1, with TRBD1 as a possible D gene (5 bases). CDR3 length: 16 amino acids. Trimming cost V 5 bases and J 1 base, with 17 bases left between them. Germline V gene sequence: CDR1 MDHEN, CDR2 SYDVKM. DNA for the CDR3: TGTGCCAGCAGTAACCCGAGGGGCAGGAGGAACACTGAAGCTTTCTTT. Protein: CASSNPRGRRNTEAFF.

This rearrangement joins TRBV5-1 to TRBJ1-6; weak D call: TRBD1 (6 bases). This CDR3 comprises 14 residues. V lost 3 bases, J lost 9 bases, and 13 bases lay in between. CDR1 SGHRS and CDR2 YFSETQ come from the germline V gene. CDR3 coding DNA: TGCGCCAGCAGCTCGACAGGCCGGATTTCACCCCTCCACTTT. This sequence encodes CASSSTGRISPLHF.

The chain employs TRBV9 and TRBJ1-1; D may be TRBD1 (6 bases). This CDR3 comprises 13 residues. Deletions cut 3 bases from V and 8 bases from J, with 14 bases between. Per germline, CDR1 SGDLS and CDR2 YYNGEE. The CDR3: CASSALSGGEAFF. CDR3 bases: TGTGCCAGCAGCGCCCTGAGCGGGGGCGAAGCTTTCTTT.

The chain uses TRBV2 and TRBJ1-1, with TRBD1 matching 7 bases. The CDR3 length is 14 residues. V shed 8 bases, J shed 3 bases, and the junction held 9 bases outside the gene matches. CDR1 and CDR2 (germline): SNHLY, FYNNEI. The CDR3 region has the DNA TGTGCCAGCCGCTTACAGGGGCACGACACTGAAGCTTTCTTT. This translates into CASRLQGHDTEAFF.

The V gene is TRBV7-6, the J gene TRBJ2-2, with no clear D. CDR1 and CDR2 (germline): SGHVS, FNYEAQ. The CDR3 extends over 16 amino acids. Trimming stripped 2 bases from V and 9 bases from J, with 19 bases between. CDR3 loop: CASSLKGLPRTRELFF. DNA for the CDR3: TGTGCCAGCAGCTTAAAAGGGCTCCCCAGGACCCGGGAGCTGTTTTTT.

This rearrangement joins TRBV24-1 to TRBJ1-1; D is uncertain. The CDR3 is 16 residues long. The germline V and J ends were trimmed by 6 bases and 5 bases, with 21 bases remaining between them. Germline CDR1 is KGHDR and CDR2 is SFDVKD. CDR3 amino acids: CATSRACKGSETEAFF. The CDR3 bases are TGTGCCACCAGTCGCGCGTGTAAAGGATCGGAGACTGAAGCTTTCTTT.

The chain has TRBV19 and TRBJ1-6, with 11 bases lining up with TRBD1. The CDR3 length is 16 residues. V was pared by 2 bases and J by 10 bases, with 7 bases of the junction left unmatched. Germline CDR1 reads LNHDA; CDR2 reads SQIVND (reference sequence). The CDR3 coding sequence is TGTGCCAGTAGTATAATCCCCGGGACAGGGGGATCACCCCTCCACTTT. It specifies CASSIIPGTGGSPLHF.

The chain employs TRBV2 and TRBJ1-5, with 7 bases matching TRBD1. Germline CDR1 is SNHLY and CDR2 is FYNNEI. V lost 5 bases, J lost 0 bases, and 7 bases stayed unmatched. CDR3 length equals 16 residues. The CDR3 region is CASSKTGTDSNQPQHF. The CDR3 nucleotides are TGTGCCAGCAGTAAAACCGGGACAGATAGCAATCAGCCCCAGCATTTT.

This rearrangement joins TRBV6-1 to TRBJ2-2; D is undetermined. The CDR3 totals 14 residues. Trimming removed 3 bases from V and 6 bases from J, with 11 bases in between. In germline, CDR1 is MNHNS, CDR2 SASEGT. CDR3 sequence (DNA): TGTGCCAGCAGTGATGGTTACCAGGCCGGGGAGCTGTTTTTT. Encoded protein: CASSDGYQAGELFF.

This chain links TRBV5-1 with TRBJ2-1; D unclear. CDR1 is SGHRS, CDR2 YFSETQ, per germline. CDR3 length: 14 residues. The V end lost 4 bases, the J end lost 4 bases, and 12 bases lay between the germline ends. The CDR3 sequence is CASSQSTRYNEQFF. CDR3 DNA sequence: TGCGCCAGCAGCCAATCGACAAGGTACAATGAGCAGTTCTTC.

The V gene is TRBV5-6, the J gene TRBJ1-1; possibly TRBD1 for D (5 bases). The length of the CDR3 is 14 residues. CDR1 is SGHDT and CDR2 is YYEEEE in the germline V gene. The V end was cut by 3 bases, the J end by 8 bases, with 17 bases between. In nucleotides, the CDR3 is TGTGCCAGCAGCTCAGTCGGGGAGGACAAAGAAGCTTTCTTT. This gives the protein CASSSVGEDKEAFF. Full variable domain (missing parts from reference TRBV5-6 and TRBJ1-1): DAGVTQSPTHLIKTRGQQVTLRCSPKSGHDTVSWYQQALGQGPQFIFQYYEEEERQRGNFPDRFSGHQFPNYSSELNVNALLLGDSALYLCASSSVGEDKEAFFGQGTRLTVV.

This clone was counted between two and nine times. The V gene is TRBV29-1, the J gene TRBJ2-1; 10 positions agree with TRBD2. V shed 6 bases, J shed 7 bases, and the junction held 6 bases outside the gene matches. Germline-derived CDR1 and CDR2 are SQVTM and ANQGSEA. This CDR3 has 13 residues. CDR3 bases: TGCAGCGTCTACCCGGGACTAGCGAATGAGCAGTTCTTC. Translation: CSVYPGLANEQFF.

V usage is TRBV4-1 and J usage is TRBJ1-5, with a weak D call TRBD1 (6 bases). Germline CDR1 reads MGHRA; CDR2 reads YSYEKL. The germline V and J ends were trimmed by 5 bases and 4 bases, with 18 bases remaining between them. This CDR3 contains 16 residues. The CDR3 region has the DNA TGCGCCAGCAGCGAGATCGTAGGGACATTTAATCAGCCCCAGCATTTT. It codes for CASSEIVGTFNQPQHF.

The chain is built from TRBV28 and TRBJ2-1, with 7 bases identical to TRBD2. Germline loops: CDR1 MDHEN, CDR2 SYDVKM. The V segment lost 7 bases and the J segment 1 base; nucleotides outside the gene matches: 4. This CDR3 is 14 amino acids long. As DNA, the CDR3 is TGTGCCAGCAAAGGACTAGTATCCTACAATGAGCAGTTCTTC. Translation: CASKGLVSYNEQFF.

The chain recombines TRBV6-1 with TRBJ1-2; D remains ambiguous. V dropped 2 bases and J dropped 2 bases, with 21 bases sitting between them. Per germline, CDR1 MNHNS and CDR2 SASEGT. This CDR3 has 18 amino acids. The CDR3 region is CASSEYVPVNRTNYGYTF. The CDR3 DNA sequence: TGTGCCAGCAGTGAATATGTCCCCGTAAACCGCACCAACTATGGCTACACCTTC.

The chain has TRBV6-5 and TRBJ2-7; possible D gene TRBD1, 5 bases. V lost 0 bases and J lost 3, with 15 bases in between. CDR1 and CDR2 (germline): MNHEY, SVGAGI. This CDR3 contains 16 residues. DNA of the CDR3: TGTGCCAGCAGTTACTCAGGGGAAGTAAAAAACTACGAGCAGTACTTC. Translation: CASSYSGEVKNYEQYF.